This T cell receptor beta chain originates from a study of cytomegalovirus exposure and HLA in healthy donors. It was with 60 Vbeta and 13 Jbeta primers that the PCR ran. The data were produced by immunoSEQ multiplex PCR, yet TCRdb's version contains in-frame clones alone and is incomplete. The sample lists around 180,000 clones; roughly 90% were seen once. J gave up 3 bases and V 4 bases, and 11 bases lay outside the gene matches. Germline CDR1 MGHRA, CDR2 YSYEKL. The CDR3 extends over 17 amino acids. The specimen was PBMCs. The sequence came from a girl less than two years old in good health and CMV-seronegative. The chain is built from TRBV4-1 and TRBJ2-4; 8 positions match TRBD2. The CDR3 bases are TGCGCCAGCAGCCCGATTCTAGGCGGGAGGCTCAAAAACATTCAGTACTTC. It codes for CASSPILGGRLKNIQYF.